This is a list of T cell receptor beta chains from one sample in a study of cytomegalovirus exposure and HLA in healthy donors. Data came from immunoSEQ multiplex PCR; TCRdb stores just in-frame clones and leaves some out. This sample has hundreds of thousands of clones, with around 90% found just once. The sequencing sample was made of PBMCs. The receptor set was obtained from a woman between 18 and 29 years old in good health and CMV-seronegative. CDR3s include the opening cysteine and the closing phenylalanine or tryptophan. Fields, in order: clone size, CDR3 length, D gene, J gene, V gene, CDR3 protein. A D gene is named only where the DNA matches it firmly. The size entry is marked missing in some rows and otherwise reads once, few, many or a size class.

size: .
length: 15
D: TRBD1
J: TRBJ1-2
V: TRBV9
CDR3: CASSAPGQGSSGYTF

size: once
length: 14
D: TRBD1
J: TRBJ2-5
V: TRBV7-6
CDR3: CASSPGTGKVTQYF

size: .
length: 14
D: .
J: TRBJ2-7
V: TRBV6-1
CDR3: CASRDGLHSYEQYF

size: once
length: 14
D: .
J: TRBJ2-3
V: TRBV5-1
CDR3: CASSLQQAGDTQYF

size: .
length: 16
D: TRBD1
J: TRBJ1-2
V: TRBV9
CDR3: CASSGTGDFLNYGYTF

size: .
length: 15
D: TRBD2
J: TRBJ2-2
V: TRBV30
CDR3: CAWIERGMNTGELFF

size: .
length: 12
D: .
J: TRBJ2-3
V: TRBV7-9
CDR3: CSSKLSTDTQYF

size: .
length: 14
D: .
J: TRBJ1-1
V: TRBV18
CDR3: CASSPGGRNTEAFF

size: .
length: 20
D: TRBD1
J: .
V: TRBV5-5
CDR3: CASSFPPLPDRDGEVDEQYF

size: once
length: 16
D: TRBD2
J: TRBJ2-3
V: TRBV7-6
CDR3: CASSQAGRGDTDTQYF

size: few
length: 15
D: TRBD1
J: TRBJ1-6
V: TRBV30
CDR3: CAWSDRGSYNSPLHF

size: .
length: 14
D: TRBD1
J: TRBJ1-1
V: TRBV6-5
CDR3: CASTTGGEHTEAFF

size: .
length: 15
D: TRBD1
J: TRBJ1-6
V: TRBV11-2
CDR3: CASSIPTGLNSPLHF

size: .
length: 15
D: TRBD1
J: TRBJ1-5
V: TRBV19
CDR3: CASSDRVGNNQPQHF